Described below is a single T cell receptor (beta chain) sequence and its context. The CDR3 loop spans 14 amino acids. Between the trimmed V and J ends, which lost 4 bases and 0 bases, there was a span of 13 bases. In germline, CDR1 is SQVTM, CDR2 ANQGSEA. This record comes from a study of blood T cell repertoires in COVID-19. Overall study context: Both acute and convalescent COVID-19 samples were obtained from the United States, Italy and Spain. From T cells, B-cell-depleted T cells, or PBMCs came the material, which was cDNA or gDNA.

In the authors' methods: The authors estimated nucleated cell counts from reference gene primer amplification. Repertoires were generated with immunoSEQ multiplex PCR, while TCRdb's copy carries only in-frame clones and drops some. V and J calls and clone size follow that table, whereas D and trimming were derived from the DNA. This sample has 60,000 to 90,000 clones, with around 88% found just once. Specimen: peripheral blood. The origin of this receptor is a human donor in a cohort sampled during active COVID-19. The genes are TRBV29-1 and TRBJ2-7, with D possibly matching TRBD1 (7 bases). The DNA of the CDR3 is TGCAGCGTTGGAGCAGGGGGGATCTCCTACGAGCAGTACTTC. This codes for CSVGAGGISYEQYF.